This TCR beta chain was recorded in a study of early T cells in non-severe SARS-CoV-2 infection (dated by TCRdb to the early 2020s). Some background on the complete study: Bulk RNA from unsorted whole blood was used for TCR sequencing, so alpha and beta chains could not be paired.

In regard to this clonotype: Its cognate antigen has yet to be identified. Per-base quality was not reported, and no clone a single base away is much larger than it.

Beyond this particular receptor, the publication reports: VDJdb matching was skewed toward anti-spike CD8 responses and likely underestimated virus-specific expansions by missing private and CD4 specificities.

The study was a case-control design nested within a healthcare worker cohort in London, UK, with weekly nasopharyngeal swab PCR tests and blood sampling. Healthcare workers were recruited during the week of the UK lockdown, between 23 and 31 March 2020, and followed weekly for up to about 16 weeks. Preparation of the library involved 5' RACE. The sequencing machine was a NextSeq 500. The TCR library protocol attached unique molecular identifiers to individual cDNA molecules to correct for sequencing error and PCR bias. Both TCR alpha and beta chains were sequenced, and tight co-correlation was observed between alpha and beta sequence abundances in each sample. On the authors' methods: V gene, J gene and CDR3 annotation of TCR sequences was performed with Decombinator V4. Expanded TCRs were defined as changing significantly between any two time points under a Poisson model with p below 0.0001. Abundances of TCRs were expressed as counts per million after normalisation to the total number of TCRs sequenced in each sample. MAIT TCRs were defined by TRAV1-2 paired with TRAJ12, TRAJ20 or TRAJ33, and iNKT TCRs by TRAV10 paired with TRAJ18. VDJdb, accessed 1 November 2021, was searched for CMV, EBV and SARS-CoV-2 annotated TCRs, excluding TCRs annotated for multiple antigens. TCRdb took the public reads, trimmed them with fastp at Q25, ran MiXCR for clone calling and kept in-frame beta chains. Entries are consolidated by CDR3 protein sequence, retaining the most common genes and DNA. The V and J calls were not made by the authors but by TCRdb's processing. The sample has about 64,000 distinct CDR3 sequences on record, approximately 10% of them singletons. The top ten hold about 2.7% of the sample.

The germline V gene specifies MNHEY as CDR1 and SVGAGI as CDR2. The junction shows trimming of 1 base on V and 6 bases on J, and the gene matches do not reach 3 bases of it. The CDR3 holds 14 amino acids from the cysteine to the phenylalanine. The DNA shown is the 42-base CDR3, in frame from base 1. The TCR was taken from an adult who was a healthcare worker with PCR-confirmed SARS-CoV-2 infection or an uninfected control (not recorded which). Sequenced here: whole blood, sampled at baseline. The sequence is built from TRBV6-5 and TRBJ1-2; 9 central bases correspond to TRBD1. The CDR3 in this case is CASSYYTGGDGYTF. The DNA is TGTGCCAGCAGTTACTACACAGGGGGCGATGGCTACACCTTC.